Shown below are 5 T cell receptor beta chains from a single sample sequenced in a study of blood T cell repertoires in COVID-19. Some clones are missing from TCRdb's copy, which holds only in-frame ones; the method was immunoSEQ multiplex PCR. The sample includes roughly 230,000 clones, nearly 85% of them seen just once. Sequencing input: peripheral blood. The receptors here all came from a human donor in a cohort sampled during active COVID-19.

This rearrangement joins TRBV6-6 to TRBJ1-1; D might be TRBD1 (5 bases). The length of the CDR3 is 10 residues. Germline CDR1 reads MNHNY; CDR2 reads SVGAGI (reference sequence). DNA for the CDR3: TGTGCTGGGGGGTTGACTGAAGCTTTCTTT. Translated: CAGGLTEAFF.

The chain employs TRBV19 and TRBJ1-3, with a weak D call TRBD1 (5 bases). V lost 10 bases and J 0 bases, leaving 16 bases between the germline ends. This CDR3 is 15 amino acids long. Germline-derived CDR1 and CDR2 are LNHDA and SQIVND (reference sequence). CDR3 region: CATTQAAASGNTIYF. The CDR3 region has the DNA TGTGCCACAACACAGGCGGCAGCCTCTGGAAACACCATATATTTT.

The J gene is TRBJ2-2, the V gene TRBV9; 11 nucleotides align to TRBD1. The germline V gene has CDR1 SGDLS and CDR2 YYNGEE. CDR3 length: 16 amino acids. Trimming took 4 bases from V and 5 from J; bases not matched to a gene: 7. In nucleotides, the CDR3 is TGTGCCAGCAGCCCCTCCGGGACAGGGGGGACCGGGGAGCTGTTTTTT. Translated, it gives CASSPSGTGGTGELFF.

This rearrangement joins TRBV7-9 to TRBJ2-4; D is uncertain. The ends were cut back, 1 base at V and 0 bases at J, with 4 bases in the middle. CDR3 size: 14 residues. Per the germline V gene, CDR1 is SEHNR and CDR2 is FQNEAQ (reference sequence). CDR3 residues: CASSLGLAKNIQYF. In DNA form, the CDR3 reads TGTGCCAGCAGCTTAGGGCTAGCCAAAAACATTCAGTACTTC. Filled out from reference TRBV7-9 and TRBJ2-4, the complete variable domain reads DTGVSQNPRHKITKRGQNVTFRCDPISEHNRLYWYRQTLGQGPEFLTYFQNEAQLEKSRLLSDRFSAERPKGSFSTLEIQRTEQGDSAMYLCASSLGLAKNIQYFGAGTRLSVL.

V usage is TRBV11-3 and J usage is TRBJ1-1; no definite D call. Looked up from germline, CDR1 is SGHNT and CDR2 is YENEEA. The CDR3 runs 14 residues. With 0 bases removed from V and 1 base from J, the gap between germline ends came to 6 bases. CDR3 residues: CASSLDGGNTEAFF. As DNA, the CDR3 is TGTGCCAGCAGCTTAGATGGAGGGAACACTGAAGCTTTCTTT.